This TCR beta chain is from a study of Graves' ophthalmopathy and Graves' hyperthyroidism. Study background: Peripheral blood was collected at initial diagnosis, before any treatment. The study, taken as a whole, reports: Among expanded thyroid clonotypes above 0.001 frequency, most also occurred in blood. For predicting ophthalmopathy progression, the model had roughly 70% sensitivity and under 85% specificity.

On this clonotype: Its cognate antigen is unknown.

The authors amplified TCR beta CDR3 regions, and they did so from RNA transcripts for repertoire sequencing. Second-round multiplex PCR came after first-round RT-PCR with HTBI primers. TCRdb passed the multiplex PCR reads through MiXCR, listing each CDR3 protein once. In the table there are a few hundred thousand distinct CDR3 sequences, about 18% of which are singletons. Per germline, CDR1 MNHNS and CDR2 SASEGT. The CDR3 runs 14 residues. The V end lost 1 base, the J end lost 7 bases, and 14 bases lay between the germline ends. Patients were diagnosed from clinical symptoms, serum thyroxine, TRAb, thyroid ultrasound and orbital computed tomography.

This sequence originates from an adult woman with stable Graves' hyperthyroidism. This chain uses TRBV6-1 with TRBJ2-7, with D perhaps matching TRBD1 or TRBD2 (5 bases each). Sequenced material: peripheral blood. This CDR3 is CASSEGGYNYEQYF. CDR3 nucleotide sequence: TGTGCCAGCAGTGAAGGGGGGTACAACTATGAGCAGTACTTC.